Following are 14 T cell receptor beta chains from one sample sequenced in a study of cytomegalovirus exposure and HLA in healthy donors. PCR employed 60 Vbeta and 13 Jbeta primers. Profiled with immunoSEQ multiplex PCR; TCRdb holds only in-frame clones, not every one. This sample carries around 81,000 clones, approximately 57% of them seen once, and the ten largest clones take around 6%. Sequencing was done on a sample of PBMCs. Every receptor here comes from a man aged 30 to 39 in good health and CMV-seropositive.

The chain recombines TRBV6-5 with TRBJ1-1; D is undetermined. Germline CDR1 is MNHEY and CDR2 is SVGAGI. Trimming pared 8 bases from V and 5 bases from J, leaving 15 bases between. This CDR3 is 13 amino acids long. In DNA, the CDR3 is TGTGCCAGCGAAGCCCGAAGGAGGACTGAAGCTTTCTTT. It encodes CASEARRRTEAFF.

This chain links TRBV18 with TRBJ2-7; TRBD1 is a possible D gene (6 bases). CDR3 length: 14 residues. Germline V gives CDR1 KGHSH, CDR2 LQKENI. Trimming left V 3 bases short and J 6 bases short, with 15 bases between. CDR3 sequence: CASSPTDRIREQYF. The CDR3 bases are TGTGCCAGCTCACCGACCGACAGGATCCGCGAGCAGTACTTC.

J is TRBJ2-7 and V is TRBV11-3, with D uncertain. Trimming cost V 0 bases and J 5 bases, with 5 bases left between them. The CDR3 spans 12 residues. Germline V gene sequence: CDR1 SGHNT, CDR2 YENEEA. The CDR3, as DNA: TGTGCCAGCAGCTTAGATCCGGACGAGCAGTACTTC. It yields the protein CASSLDPDEQYF. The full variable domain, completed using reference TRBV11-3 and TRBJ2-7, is EAGVVQSPRYKIIEKKQPVAFWCNPISGHNTLYWYLQNLGQGPELLIRYENEEAVDDSQLPKDRFSAERLKGVDSTLKIQPAELGDSAVYLCASSLDPDEQYFGPGTRLTVT.

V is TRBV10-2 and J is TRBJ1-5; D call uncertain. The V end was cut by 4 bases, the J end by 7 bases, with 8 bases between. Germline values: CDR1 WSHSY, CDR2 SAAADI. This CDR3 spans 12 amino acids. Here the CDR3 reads CASSAPLQPQHF. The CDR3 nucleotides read TGCGCCAGCAGTGCCCCTTTACAGCCCCAGCATTTT.

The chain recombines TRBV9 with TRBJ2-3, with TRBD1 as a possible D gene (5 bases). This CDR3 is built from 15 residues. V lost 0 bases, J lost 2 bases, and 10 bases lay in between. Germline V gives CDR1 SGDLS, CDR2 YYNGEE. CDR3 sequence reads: CASSVAGQHTDTQYF. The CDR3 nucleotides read TGTGCCAGCAGCGTAGCAGGGCAGCACACAGATACGCAGTATTTT.

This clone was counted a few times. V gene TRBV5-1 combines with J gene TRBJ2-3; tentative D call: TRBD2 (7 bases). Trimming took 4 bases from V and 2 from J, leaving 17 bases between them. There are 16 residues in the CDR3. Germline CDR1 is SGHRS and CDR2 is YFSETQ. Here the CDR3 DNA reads TGCGCCAGCAGCCATCCGGGGGGCTCGGCCACAGATACGCAGTATTTT. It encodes CASSHPGGSATDTQYF.

CDR3 DNA: TGTGCCAGCAGTTACTCGAGACAGGGTACCCAGTACTTC. Residues: CASSYSRQGTQYF. V is TRBV6-5 and J is TRBJ2-5, with TRBD1 matching 7 bases. CDR1 and CDR2 (germline): MNHEY, SVGAGI. V shed 0 bases, J shed 8 bases, and the junction held 3 bases outside the gene matches. This CDR3 has 13 residues.

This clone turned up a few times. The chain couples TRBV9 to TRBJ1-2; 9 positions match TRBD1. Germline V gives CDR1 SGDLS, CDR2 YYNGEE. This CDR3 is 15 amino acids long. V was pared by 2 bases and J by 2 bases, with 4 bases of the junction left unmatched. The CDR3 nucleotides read TGTGCCAGCAGCGTTACGGACAGGGGAAACTATGGCTACACCTTC. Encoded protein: CASSVTDRGNYGYTF.

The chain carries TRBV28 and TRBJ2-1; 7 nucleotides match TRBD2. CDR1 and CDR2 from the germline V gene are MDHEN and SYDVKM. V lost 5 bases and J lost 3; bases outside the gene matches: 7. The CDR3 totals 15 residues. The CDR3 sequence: CASSDSGSYYNEQFF. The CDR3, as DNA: TGTGCCAGCAGTGATAGCGGGTCTTACTACAATGAGCAGTTCTTC.

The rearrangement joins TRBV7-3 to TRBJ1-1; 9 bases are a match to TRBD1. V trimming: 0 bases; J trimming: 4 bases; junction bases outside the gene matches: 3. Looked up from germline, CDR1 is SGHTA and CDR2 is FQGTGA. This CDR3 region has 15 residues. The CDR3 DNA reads TGTGCCAGCAGCTTAACGGGACAGGGAGGCACTGAAGCTTTCTTT. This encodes CASSLTGQGGTEAFF.

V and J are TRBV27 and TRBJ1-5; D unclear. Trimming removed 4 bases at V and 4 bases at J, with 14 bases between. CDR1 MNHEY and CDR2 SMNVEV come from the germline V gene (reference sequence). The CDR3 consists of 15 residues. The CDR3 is CASSSGFPGNQPQHF. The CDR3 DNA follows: TGTGCCAGCAGTTCTGGGTTCCCCGGGAATCAGCCCCAGCATTTT.

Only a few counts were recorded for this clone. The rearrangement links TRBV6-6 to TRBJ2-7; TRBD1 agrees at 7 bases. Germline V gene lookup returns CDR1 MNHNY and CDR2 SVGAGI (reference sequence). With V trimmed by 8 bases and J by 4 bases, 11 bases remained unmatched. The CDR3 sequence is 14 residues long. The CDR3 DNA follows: TGTGCCAGCTCTGGGTCCAGACAGGGTTACGAGCAGTACTTC. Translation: CASSGSRQGYEQYF.

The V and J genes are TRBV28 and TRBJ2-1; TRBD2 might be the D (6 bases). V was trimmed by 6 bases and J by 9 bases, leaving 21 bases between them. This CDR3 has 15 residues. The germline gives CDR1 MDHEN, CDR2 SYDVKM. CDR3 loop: CASSLTPGLLGEQFF. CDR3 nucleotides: TGTGCCAGCAGCCTAACACCGGGACTTCTGGGTGAGCAGTTCTTC.

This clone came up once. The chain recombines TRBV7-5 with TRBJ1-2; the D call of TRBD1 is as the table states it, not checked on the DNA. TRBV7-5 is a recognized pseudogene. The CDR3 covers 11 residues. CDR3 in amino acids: CVRSPDRTYTF. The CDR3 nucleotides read TGTGTCAGAAGCCCAGACAGAACCTACACCTTC.